The next 28 T cell receptor beta chains were all read from a single sample in a study of identical twins. Using its own MiXCR run on the 5' RACE reads, TCRdb lists one record per CDR3 protein. The sample carries around 570,000 distinct CDR3 sequences, more than 9% recorded once. The data also belong to a second study, concerning yellow fever vaccine responses in identical twins.

The material sequenced was PBMCs. Source of these receptors: a woman aged 18-29 years in good health.

This clonotype was detected only a few times. The gene calls are TRBV4-3 and TRBJ2-1; the match to TRBD2 covers 12 bases. Trimming cost V 0 bases and J 5 bases; bases outside gene matches: 14. The CDR3 contains 20 residues. The germline gives CDR1 LGHNA, CDR2 YSLEER. CDR3: CASSQDYGTSGGRVDNEQFF. CDR3 coding DNA: TGCGCCAGCAGCCAAGATTATGGTACTAGCGGGGGGCGGGTCGACAATGAGCAGTTCTTC.

At least ten counts were recorded for this clonotype. The chain uses TRBV7-9 and TRBJ2-5, with 8 bases lining up with TRBD1. The CDR3 is 11 residues long. Germline CDR1 SEHNR, CDR2 FQNEAQ (reference sequence). The junction had 3 bases not matched to a gene; V was cut back by 6 bases and J by 9 bases. Written as DNA, the CDR3 is TGTGCCAGCAGGAAACAGGGGGCCCAGTACTTC. Its translation is CASRKQGAQYF.

The chain links TRBV19 to TRBJ2-7, with D possibly TRBD2 on 6 matching bases. The length of the CDR3 is 13 residues. Trimming pared 6 bases from V and 2 bases from J, leaving 11 bases between. Germline CDR1 reads LNHDA; CDR2 reads SQIVND (reference sequence). As DNA, the CDR3 is TGTGCCAGTAGCGTGGGACTTCCCTACGAGCAGTACTTC. This encodes CASSVGLPYEQYF.

This clonotype was detected only a few times. The chain combines TRBV15 with TRBJ1-1, with a tentative D call TRBD1 (6 bases). There are 14 residues in the CDR3. Trimming pared 2 bases from V and 7 bases from J, leaving 14 bases between. The germline gives CDR1 LNHNV, CDR2 YYDKDF (reference sequence). CDR3 coding DNA: TGTGCCACCAGCAGAACACGGGGGGCTGTTGAAGCTTTCTTT. This encodes CATSRTRGAVEAFF.

This clonotype turned up a few times. This chain joins TRBV9 and TRBJ2-3; 9 nucleotides agree with TRBD2. Germline CDR1 is SGDLS and CDR2 is YYNGEE. The length of the CDR3 is 16 residues. Losses at the gene ends were 0 bases for V and 6 bases for J; bases not matched to a gene: 8. The CDR3, as DNA: TGTGCCAGCAGCGTAGTAGCGGGGGCCCTCATGGATACGCAGTATTTT. Translating it yields CASSVVAGALMDTQYF.

The chain couples TRBV5-6 to TRBJ1-1, with D possibly matching TRBD1 (5 bases). CDR3 length: 14 amino acids. The ends were cut back, 0 bases at V and 4 bases at J, with 10 bases in the middle. From germline, CDR1 is SGHDT and CDR2 YYEEEE. CDR3 loop: CASSLAYGATEAFF. Here the CDR3 DNA reads TGTGCCAGCAGCTTGGCCTACGGGGCCACTGAAGCTTTCTTT. The full variable domain, with the rest looked up from reference TRBV5-6 and TRBJ1-1, is DAGVTQSPTHLIKTRGQQVTLRCSPKSGHDTVSWYQQALGQGPQFIFQYYEEEERQRGNFPDRFSGHQFPNYSSELNVNALLLGDSALYLCASSLAYGATEAFFGQGTRLTVV.

The chain couples TRBV4-1 to TRBJ2-7, with D perhaps TRBD1 or TRBD2 (5 bases each). There are 15 residues in the CDR3. Between the trimmed V and J ends, which lost 2 bases and 0 bases, there was a span of 11 bases. Germline-derived CDR1 and CDR2 are MGHRA and YSYEKL. The CDR3 nucleotides are TGCGCCAGCAGCCAACCGGGACGGGTCTCCTACGAGCAGTACTTC. This sequence encodes CASSQPGRVSYEQYF.

This clonotype showed up just a few times. The chain couples TRBV6-5 to TRBJ1-4; no firm D call. V was clipped by 10 bases and J by 0 bases, with 12 bases between them. Germline CDR1 is MNHEY and CDR2 is SVGAGI. There are 14 residues in the CDR3. CDR3 sequence reads: CATSYSATNEKLFF. The CDR3 DNA reads TGTGCCACCAGCTACAGTGCAACTAATGAAAAACTGTTTTTT.

The chain has TRBV10-3 and TRBJ2-7; maybe TRBD2 (6 bases). This CDR3 spans 12 amino acids. Trimming left V 8 bases short and J 2 bases short, with 10 bases between. The V gene's germline CDR1 is ENHRY and CDR2 SYGVKD. The CDR3 spells CAIGGATYEQYF. CDR3 nucleotide sequence: TGTGCCATCGGAGGGGCCACCTACGAGCAGTACTTC.

The chain joins TRBV29-1 to TRBJ2-7; 7 bases line up with TRBD1. Germline CDR1 and CDR2: SQVTM and ANQGSEA. This CDR3 has 11 amino acids. J gave up 4 bases and V 5 bases, and 2 bases lay outside the gene matches. The CDR3 region is CSVYRGYEQYF. The DNA for the CDR3 is TGCAGCGTTTACAGGGGATACGAGCAGTACTTC.

V usage is TRBV25-1 and J usage is TRBJ2-2; the match to TRBD2 covers 11 bases. The CDR3 has 15 amino acids. V was pared by 8 bases and J by 5 bases, with 7 bases of the junction left unmatched. Germline V CDR1 and CDR2: MGHDK, SYGVNS. CDR3 residues: CASGSLAGATGELFF. The CDR3 bases are TGTGCCAGCGGGTCACTAGCGGGAGCGACCGGGGAGCTGTTTTTT. Filled out from reference TRBV25-1 and TRBJ2-2, the complete variable domain reads EADIYQTPRYLVIGTGKKITLECSQTMGHDKMYWYQQDPGMELHLIHYSYGVNSTEKGDLSSESTVSRIRTEHFPLTLESARPSHTSQYLCASGSLAGATGELFFGEGSRLTVL.

The chain is built from TRBV5-1 and TRBJ1-1; possible D gene TRBD1, 6 bases. The V gene lost 5 bases and the J gene lost 3 bases, with 14 bases spanning the gap. This CDR3 has 14 residues. The germline V gene has CDR1 SGHRS and CDR2 YFSETQ. CDR3 residues: CASSYFSGDTEAFF. The CDR3 DNA reads TGCGCCAGCAGTTACTTTTCAGGGGACACTGAAGCTTTCTTT.

This clonotype was seen more than once but under ten times. V and J are TRBV20-1 and TRBJ1-1; TRBD1 agrees at 7 bases. Germline V gene data show CDR1 as DFQATT and CDR2 as SNEGSKA (reference sequence). V lost 4 bases to trimming and J lost 7 bases; unmatched junction nucleotides: 9. The CDR3 length is 13 residues. As DNA, the CDR3 is TGCAGTGCTACGACAGGGAATCCCCGTGAAGCTTTCTTT. Translating it yields CSATTGNPREAFF.

This clonotype came up many times. The genes are TRBV12-3 or TRBV12-4 and TRBJ2-5; 8 nucleotides line up with TRBD1. The CDR3 totals 15 residues. V dropped 4 bases and J dropped 5; count of bases not matched to a gene: 9. CDR3 region: CASSSTGQGWETQYF. The CDR3 coding sequence is TGTGCCAGCAGTTCGACTGGACAGGGATGGGAGACCCAGTACTTC.

The chain recombines TRBV28 with TRBJ2-5; D might be TRBD1 (5 bases). V lost 6 bases to trimming and J lost 1 base, with 12 bases between them. This CDR3 comprises 14 residues. The germline gives CDR1 MDHEN, CDR2 SYDVKM. In DNA form, the CDR3 reads TGTGCCAGCAGGCAAAGACAGTTCCAAGAGACCCAGTACTTC. Translation: CASRQRQFQETQYF.

This clonotype was seen only a few times. V usage is TRBV9 and J usage is TRBJ2-6; TRBD1 matches at 7 bases. Losses at the gene ends were 3 bases for V and 13 bases for J; bases not matched to a gene: 16. This CDR3 spans 16 amino acids. Germline loops: CDR1 SGDLS, CDR2 YYNGEE. CDR3 DNA: TGTGCCAGCAGCGAACCATTCGGACAGGCCCTCCGGGTCCTGACTTTC. Translating it yields CASSEPFGQALRVLTF.

This clonotype was found many times. The rearrangement joins TRBV13 to TRBJ2-2, with D possibly matching TRBD1 (5 bases). The V end was cut by 1 base, the J end by 4 bases, with 10 bases between. This CDR3 region has 15 residues. CDR1 is PRHDT and CDR2 is FYEKMQ in the germline V gene (reference sequence). The DNA of the CDR3 is TGTGCCAGCAGCTTAGCAGGGTTTGCCACCGGGGAGCTGTTTTTT. Translating gives CASSLAGFATGELFF.

This clonotype was counted ten times or more. This chain connects TRBV12-3 or TRBV12-4 to TRBJ2-7; a weak D match, TRBD1 (6 bases). This CDR3 has 12 amino acids. V was cut by 3 bases and J by 7 bases, with 10 bases left in between. The CDR3 DNA reads as TGTGCCAGCAGTTTTCAGGGGCGGGAGCAGTACTTC. Protein: CASSFQGREQYF.

The sample holds many counts of this clonotype. This chain uses TRBV12-3 or TRBV12-4 with TRBJ2-3, with 7 positions matching TRBD2. Trimming removed 3 bases from V and 5 bases from J; junction bases left unmatched: 5. This CDR3 has 14 residues. This chain's CDR3 is CASSLRESIDTQYF. DNA for the CDR3: TGTGCCAGCAGTTTGCGGGAGAGTATAGATACGCAGTATTTT.

The rearrangement joins TRBV10-3 to TRBJ2-3; D remains unclear. Germline lookup yields CDR1 ENHRY and CDR2 SYGVKD. V was trimmed by 0 bases and J by 2 bases, leaving 18 bases between them. This CDR3 is built from 18 residues. This chain's CDR3 is CAISESPVPSTHTDTQYF. The CDR3 DNA reads as TGTGCCATCAGTGAGTCTCCCGTTCCTTCTACCCACACAGATACGCAGTATTTT.

This clonotype has more than one count but fewer than ten. The chain employs TRBV5-1 and TRBJ2-7; 8 bases fit TRBD2. Germline V gene lookup returns CDR1 SGHRS and CDR2 YFSETQ. The CDR3 has 17 residues. Germline trimming cut 1 base from V and 0 bases from J; bases unmatched to any gene: 9. The CDR3 loop is CASSLSQRGRSSYEQYF. CDR3 DNA sequence: TGCGCCAGCAGCTTGTCGCAGCGGGGGAGGAGCTCCTACGAGCAGTACTTC.

This chain connects TRBV20-1 to TRBJ2-1; a possible D gene is TRBD1 (7 bases). V lost 0 bases, J lost 7 bases, and 16 bases lay in between. Germline CDR1 is DFQATT and CDR2 is SNEGSKA (reference sequence). The CDR3 consists of 15 residues. The CDR3 protein is CSARDRGVEWNEQFF. The DNA for the CDR3 is TGCAGTGCTAGAGACAGGGGGGTCGAATGGAATGAGCAGTTCTTC.

This clonotype has ten or more counts. The chain joins TRBV12-3 or TRBV12-4 to TRBJ2-1; D unclear. There are 13 residues in the CDR3. Between the trimmed V and J ends, which lost 7 bases and 3 bases, there was a span of 10 bases. CDR3 region: CASKGPIYNEQFF. The DNA for the CDR3 is TGTGCCAGCAAAGGACCAATCTACAATGAGCAGTTCTTC.

This clonotype showed up just once. This chain links TRBV10-3 with TRBJ2-1; TRBD2 agrees at 9 bases. CDR1 is ENHRY and CDR2 is SYGVKD in the germline V gene. The CDR3 loop spans 19 amino acids. The V segment lost 5 bases and the J segment 7 bases; nucleotides outside the gene matches: 21. DNA of the CDR3: TGTGCCATCAGTTTAGTCTCTGCAGGGGGTAGCGGGAGTCTAAATGAGCAGTTCTTC. Protein product: CAISLVSAGGSGSLNEQFF.

Note on this clonotype: One end of the junction is discordant with germline, which a read error may explain. This rearrangement joins TRBV7-7 to TRBJ2-5; TRBD2 aligns across 9 bases. This CDR3 comprises 14 residues. The V gene's germline CDR1 is SSHAT and CDR2 FNYEAQ (reference sequence). The CDR3 here is CASSSGAGGETQYF. The CDR3 region has the DNA TGTGCTAGCAGCTCCGGAGCGGGGGGAGAGACCCAGTACTTC.

This clonotype has at least ten counts. The chain links TRBV7-8 to TRBJ1-1, with D tentatively TRBD1 (6 bases). The CDR3 is made up of 18 amino acids. V lost 6 bases, J lost 1 base, and 24 bases lay in between. Germline V gene sequence: CDR1 SGHVS, CDR2 FQNEAQ. The CDR3 loop reads CASSSPAGGRLQNTEAFF. As DNA, the CDR3 is TGTGCCAGCAGTTCCCCCGCGGGGGGCCGACTCCAGAACACTGAAGCTTTCTTT.

This chain links TRBV24-1 with TRBJ2-1; 7 nucleotides agree with TRBD1. The CDR3 is made up of 15 amino acids. The germline gives CDR1 KGHDR, CDR2 SFDVKD. The V and J ends lost 2 bases and 7 bases, in that order; junction bases with no gene match: 7. The CDR3 reads CATSDSLTTGNEQFF. The CDR3 coding sequence is TGTGCCACCAGTGATTCTCTTACGACAGGGAATGAGCAGTTCTTC.

The genes are TRBV4-2 and TRBJ2-3; TRBD2 might be the D (6 bases). Germline CDR1 LGHNA, CDR2 YNFKEQ. The CDR3 is 13 amino acids. V dropped 3 bases and J dropped 6 bases, with 10 bases sitting between them. CDR3 region: CASSHVLADTQYF. The CDR3 bases are TGTGCCAGCAGCCACGTACTAGCCGATACGCAGTATTTT.